This T cell receptor beta chain was documented in a study of persistence of HIV-infected CD4 T cells. In the case of this clone: What it recognizes is unknown.

This nonspecific control used anti-CD3/anti-CD28 bead stimulation of CD4+ T cells. CD4+ T cells upregulating both CD40 ligand and CD69 were sorted as responding cells. Per the germline V gene, CDR1 is KGHSH and CDR2 is LQKENI. This CDR3 spans 16 amino acids. Trimming shortened V by 3 bases and J by 0 bases, and 11 bases separated the two germline ends. The immunoSEQ assay was version 4, run in survey mode. Method: immunoSEQ multiplex PCR; TCRdb's copy keeps in-frame clones and lacks some. This sample has over 35,000 clones, with roughly nine tenths found just once. General study points: Compared with CD3/CD28-stimulated cells, CMV- and Gag-responding cells showed lower TCRbeta richness. The rare CMV-responding cells with HIV-1 proviruses were not separately TCR-sequenced. Proviral oligoclonality tracked with TCR oligoclonality within the same sorted cells.

Sample: CD4+ T cells sorted from PBMCs after roughly 18-hour stimulation, taken from a patient who received antiretroviral therapy. This chain links TRBV18 with TRBJ1-4; possible D gene TRBD1, 6 bases. The TCR sequence derives from an adult man with HIV who was CMV-seropositive. CDR3 nucleotide sequence: TGTGCCAGCTCACCGACAGGACCCGCAACTAATGAAAAACTGTTTTTT. Protein sequence: CASSPTGPATNEKLFF.